This T cell receptor beta chain was sequenced in a study of T cells in localized non-small cell lung cancer. The length of the CDR3 is 13 residues. V was clipped by 0 bases and J by 2 bases, with 5 bases between them. Per germline, CDR1 SGHNT and CDR2 YYREEE (reference sequence). The protocol was immunoSEQ multiplex PCR, while the TCRdb copy is restricted to in-frame clones and leaves out a portion. The sample has approximately 34,000 clones; 93% are singletons. The TCR originated in an older female donor with stage I lung adenocarcinoma. Sequencing used peripheral blood, obtained before any cancer treatment. This chain uses TRBV5-4 with TRBJ1-2; D is uncertain. CDR3 protein: CASSLDGNYGYTF. The CDR3 nucleotides are TGTGCCAGCAGCTTGGACGGGAACTATGGCTACACCTTC.